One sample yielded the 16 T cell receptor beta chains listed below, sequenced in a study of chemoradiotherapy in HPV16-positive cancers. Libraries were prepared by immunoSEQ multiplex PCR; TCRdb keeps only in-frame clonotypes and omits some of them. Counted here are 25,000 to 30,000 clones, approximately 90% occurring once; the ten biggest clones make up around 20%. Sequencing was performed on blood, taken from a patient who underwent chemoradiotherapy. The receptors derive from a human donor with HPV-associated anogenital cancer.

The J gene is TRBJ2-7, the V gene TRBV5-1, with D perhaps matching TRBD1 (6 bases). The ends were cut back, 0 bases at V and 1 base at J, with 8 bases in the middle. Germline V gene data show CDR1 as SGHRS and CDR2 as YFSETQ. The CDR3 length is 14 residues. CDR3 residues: CASSLGGQSYEQYF. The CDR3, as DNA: TGCGCCAGCAGCTTGGGCGGACAGTCCTACGAGCAGTACTTC.

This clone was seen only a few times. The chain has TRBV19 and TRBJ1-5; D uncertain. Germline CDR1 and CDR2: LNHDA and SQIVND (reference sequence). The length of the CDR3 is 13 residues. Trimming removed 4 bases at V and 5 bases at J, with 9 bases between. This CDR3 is CASSTVGHQPQHF. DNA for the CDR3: TGTGCCAGTAGTACTGTAGGGCATCAGCCCCAGCATTTT.

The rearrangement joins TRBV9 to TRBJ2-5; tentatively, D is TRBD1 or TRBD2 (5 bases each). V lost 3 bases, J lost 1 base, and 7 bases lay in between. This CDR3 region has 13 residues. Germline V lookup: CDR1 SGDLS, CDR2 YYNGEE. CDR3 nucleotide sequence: TGTGCCAGCAGCGGGGGGAGCCAAGAGACCCAGTACTTC. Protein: CASSGGSQETQYF.

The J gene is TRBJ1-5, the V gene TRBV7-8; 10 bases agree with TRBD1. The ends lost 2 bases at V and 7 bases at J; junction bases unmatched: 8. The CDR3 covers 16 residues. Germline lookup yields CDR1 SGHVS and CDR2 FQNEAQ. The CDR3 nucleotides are TGTGCCAGCAGCTTAACGACAGGGGGCGCGGAACAGCCCCAGCATTTT. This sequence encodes CASSLTTGGAEQPQHF.

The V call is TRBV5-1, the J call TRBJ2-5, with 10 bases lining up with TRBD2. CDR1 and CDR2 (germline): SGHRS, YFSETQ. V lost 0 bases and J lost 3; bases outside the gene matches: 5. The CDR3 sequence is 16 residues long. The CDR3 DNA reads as TGCGCCAGCAGCTTGGTTGGGCTAGCGGGGGAAGAGACCCAGTACTTC. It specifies CASSLVGLAGEETQYF.

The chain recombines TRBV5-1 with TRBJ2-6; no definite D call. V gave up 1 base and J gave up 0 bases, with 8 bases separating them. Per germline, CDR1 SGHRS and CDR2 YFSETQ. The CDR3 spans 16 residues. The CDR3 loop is CASSLNPSSGANVLTF. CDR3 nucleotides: TGCGCCAGCAGCTTGAACCCCAGCTCTGGGGCCAACGTCCTGACTTTC. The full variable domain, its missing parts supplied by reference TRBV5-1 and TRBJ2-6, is KAGVTQTPRYLIKTRGQQVTLSCSPISGHRSVSWYQQTPGQGLQFLFEYFSETQRNKGNFPGRFSGRQFSNSRSEMNVSTLELGDSALYLCASSLNPSSGANVLTFGAGSRLTVL.

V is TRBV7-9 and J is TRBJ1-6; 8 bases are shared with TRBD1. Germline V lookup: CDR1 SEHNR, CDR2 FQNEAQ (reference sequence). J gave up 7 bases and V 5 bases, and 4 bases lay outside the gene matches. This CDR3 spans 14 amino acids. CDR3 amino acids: CASSPRTGNSPLHF. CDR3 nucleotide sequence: TGTGCCAGCAGCCCAAGGACAGGGAATTCACCCCTCCACTTT.

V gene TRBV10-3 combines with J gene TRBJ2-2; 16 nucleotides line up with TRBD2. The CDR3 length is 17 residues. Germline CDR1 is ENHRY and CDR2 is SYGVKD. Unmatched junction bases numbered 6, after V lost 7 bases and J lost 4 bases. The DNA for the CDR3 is TGTGCCATCACCGGGACTAGCGGGGGGGCAGGCACCGGGGAGCTGTTTTTT. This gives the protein CAITGTSGGAGTGELFF.

The CDR3 bases are TGTGCCAGCAGCCCCCTGGACAGGGGGCGCAGCACTGAAGCTTTCTTT. Translating it yields CASSPLDRGRSTEAFF. V usage is TRBV27 and J usage is TRBJ1-1; 11 nucleotides agree with TRBD1. J gave up 4 bases and V 6 bases, and 10 bases lay outside the gene matches. Germline loops: CDR1 MNHEY, CDR2 SMNVEV (reference sequence). This CDR3 spans 16 amino acids.

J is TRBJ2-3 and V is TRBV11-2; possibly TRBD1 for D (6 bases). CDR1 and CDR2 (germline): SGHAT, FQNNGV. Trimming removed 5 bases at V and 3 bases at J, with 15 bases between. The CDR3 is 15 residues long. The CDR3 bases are TGTGCCAGCAGCGCTTCGAGGGGGAGTACAGATACGCAGTATTTT. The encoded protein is CASSASRGSTDTQYF.

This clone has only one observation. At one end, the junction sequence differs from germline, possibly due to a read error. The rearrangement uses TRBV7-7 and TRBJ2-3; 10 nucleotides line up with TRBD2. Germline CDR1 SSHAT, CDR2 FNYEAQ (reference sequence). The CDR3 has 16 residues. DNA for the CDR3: TGTGCTAGCAGCGTAGGTAGCGGGGGGCCATCAGATACGCAGTATTTT. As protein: CASSVGSGGPSDTQYF. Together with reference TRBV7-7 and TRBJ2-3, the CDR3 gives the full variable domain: GAGVSQSPRYKVTKRGQDVTLRCDPISSHATLYWYQQALGQGPEFLTYFNYEAQPDKSGLPSDRFSAERPEGSISTLTIQRTEQRDSAMYRCASSVGSGGPSDTQYFGPGTRLTVL.

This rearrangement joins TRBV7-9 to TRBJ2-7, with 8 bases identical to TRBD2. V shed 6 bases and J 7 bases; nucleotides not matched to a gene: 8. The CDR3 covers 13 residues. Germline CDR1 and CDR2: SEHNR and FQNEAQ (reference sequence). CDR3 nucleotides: TGTGCCAGCAGTTATGGACTAGCTGGGGAGCAGTACTTC. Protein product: CASSYGLAGEQYF.

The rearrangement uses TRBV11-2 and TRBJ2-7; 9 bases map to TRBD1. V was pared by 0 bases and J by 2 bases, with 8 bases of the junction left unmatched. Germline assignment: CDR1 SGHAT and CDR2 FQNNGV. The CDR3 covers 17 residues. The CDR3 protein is CASSLDGRDRVPYEQYF. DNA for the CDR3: TGTGCCAGCAGCTTAGATGGGAGGGACAGGGTGCCCTACGAGCAGTACTTC.

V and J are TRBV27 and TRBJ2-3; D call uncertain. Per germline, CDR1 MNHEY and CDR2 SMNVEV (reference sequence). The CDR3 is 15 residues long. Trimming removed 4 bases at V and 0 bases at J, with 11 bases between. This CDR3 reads CASSWYADSTDTQYF. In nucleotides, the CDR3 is TGTGCCAGCAGTTGGTATGCGGACAGCACAGATACGCAGTATTTT.

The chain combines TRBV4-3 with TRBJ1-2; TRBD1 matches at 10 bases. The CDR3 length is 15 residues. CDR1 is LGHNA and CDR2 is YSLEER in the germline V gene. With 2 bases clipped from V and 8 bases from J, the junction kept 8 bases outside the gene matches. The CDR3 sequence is CASSQSGDRGWGYTF. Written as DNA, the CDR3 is TGCGCCAGCAGCCAATCCGGGGACAGGGGTTGGGGCTACACCTTC.

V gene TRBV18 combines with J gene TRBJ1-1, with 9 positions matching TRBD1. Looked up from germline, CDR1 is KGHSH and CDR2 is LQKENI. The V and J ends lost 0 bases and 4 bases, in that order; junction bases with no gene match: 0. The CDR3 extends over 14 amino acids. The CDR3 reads CASSPPDRGTEAFF. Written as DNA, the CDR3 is TGTGCCAGCTCACCACCGGACAGGGGCACTGAAGCTTTCTTT.